Presented here are 10 T cell receptor beta chains from one specimen sequenced in a study of blood T cell repertoires in COVID-19 (dated by TCRdb to 2020 to 2022). Library prep was done by the immunoSEQ multiplex PCR assay. Held by TCRdb, this immuneACCESS table contains in-frame sequences only and omits some clones. Under half of the omission traces to an unresolved V gene where checked; the cause of the rest is unknown. The sample contains under 200,000 clones, approximately 82% of them found a single time. The top ten clonotypes cover less than 4.5% of the sample. The sample was PBMCs or T cells enriched from blood (not recorded which). Source of these receptors: a woman in her fifties or sixties in a cohort exposed to, infected with or recovered from COVID-19 (not recorded which).

This sequence joins TRBV29-1 and TRBJ2-1; TRBD1 might be the D (5 bases). Germline V gene sequence: CDR1 SQVTM, CDR2 ANQGSEA. The length of the CDR3 is 13 residues. Trimming took off 3 bases at V and 3 bases at J, with 9 bases between the two ends. This CDR3 reads CSVDATDYNEQFF. CDR3 nucleotides: TGCAGCGTTGATGCGACAGACTACAATGAGCAGTTCTTC.

The V and J genes are TRBV7-2 and TRBJ1-4; D may be TRBD1 (5 bases). The CDR3 consists of 14 residues. Germline values: CDR1 SGHTA, CDR2 FQGNSA. V lost 3 bases, J lost 1 base, and 6 bases lay in between. CDR3 DNA: TGTGCCAGCAGCTTGGGGGGAACTAATGAAAAACTGTTTTTT. Amino acids: CASSLGGTNEKLFF.

CDR3 sequence reads: CASGGNSYSPLHF. Here the CDR3 DNA reads TGTGCCAGCGGCGGGAACTCCTATTCACCCCTCCACTTT. The gene calls are TRBV28 and TRBJ1-6; unclear D gene. Deletions cut 8 bases from V and 8 bases from J, with 13 bases between. The CDR3 sequence is 13 residues long. The germline gives CDR1 MDHEN, CDR2 SYDVKM.

A single count supports this clone. The chain carries TRBV27 and TRBJ2-2, with D possibly TRBD2 on 6 matching bases. Germline V gene sequence: CDR1 MNHEY, CDR2 SMNVEV (reference sequence). V lost 5 bases and J 0 bases, leaving 13 bases between the germline ends. This CDR3 comprises 16 residues. The DNA for the CDR3 is TGTGCCAGCAGTGGTTATAGCGGTACGAACACCGGGGAGCTGTTTTTT. As protein: CASSGYSGTNTGELFF.

V and J are TRBV5-5 and TRBJ1-3; D is unclear. The CDR3 has 16 residues. Germline V gives CDR1 SGHKS, CDR2 YYEKEE (reference sequence). V lost 0 bases to trimming and J lost 2 bases, with 12 bases between them. CDR3 in DNA: TGTGCCAGCAGCTTGGTGAGGACGGAGGCTGGAAACACCATATATTTT. Translating gives CASSLVRTEAGNTIYF.

The gene calls are TRBV3-1 (or the pseudogene TRBV3-2) and TRBJ2-1; TRBD1 is a possible D gene (6 bases). Germline CDR1 and CDR2: LGHDT and YNNKEL (reference sequence). Trimming stripped 10 bases from V and 0 bases from J, with 13 bases between. This CDR3 region has 14 residues. CDR3 in amino acids: CAIQKGDSYNEQFF. As DNA, the CDR3 is TGTGCCATCCAAAAGGGGGACTCCTACAATGAGCAGTTCTTC.

The chain recombines TRBV28 with TRBJ1-5; D is undetermined. The germline CDR1 and CDR2 sequences are MDHEN and SYDVKM. The V end lost 7 bases, the J end lost 3 bases, and 10 bases lay between the germline ends. The CDR3 spans 13 residues. The CDR3 DNA is TGTGCCAGCATTCCACAGTTCAATCAGCCCCAGCATTTT. This encodes CASIPQFNQPQHF.

This sequence joins TRBV19 and TRBJ2-2, with D possibly matching TRBD1 (6 bases). V lost 3 bases to trimming and J lost 2 bases, with 10 bases between them. Germline V gives CDR1 LNHDA, CDR2 SQIVND (reference sequence). The CDR3 loop spans 15 amino acids. The CDR3 spells CASSIQGLNTGELFF. CDR3 DNA: TGTGCCAGTAGTATTCAGGGGTTAAACACCGGGGAGCTGTTTTTT.

The chain links TRBV9 to TRBJ2-7; D may be TRBD2 (5 bases). The germline V gene has CDR1 SGDLS and CDR2 YYNGEE. Trimming left V 3 bases short and J 3 bases short, with 13 bases between. CDR3 length equals 14 residues. The CDR3 protein is CASSASGTFYEQYF. In DNA form, the CDR3 reads TGTGCCAGCAGCGCCTCGGGAACGTTCTACGAGCAGTACTTC.

This clone was observed once. The chain uses TRBV11-2 and TRBJ1-1, with no clear D. CDR3 length: 12 residues. Germline V gene sequence: CDR1 SGHAT, CDR2 FQNNGV. Trimming removed 5 bases at V and 6 bases at J, with 10 bases between. DNA of the CDR3: TGTGCCAGCAGCGCTGAGGTGGCTGAAGCTTTCTTT. It codes for CASSAEVAEAFF.